The source of this T cell receptor beta chain is a study of early T cells in non-severe SARS-CoV-2 infection. From the 5' RACE reads, TCRdb called clonotypes with MiXCR, one entry per CDR3 protein. Found here are about 48,000 distinct CDR3 sequences, 13% of them singletons; the top ten hold 10%. The TCR originated in an adult who was a healthcare worker with PCR-confirmed SARS-CoV-2 infection or an uninfected control (not recorded which). Sequencing input: whole blood.

In DNA, the CDR3 is TGTGCCATCAGTGACCCGACAGGGGCCTCCTACGAGCAGTACTTC. Translation: CAISDPTGASYEQYF. The rearrangement joins TRBV10-3 to TRBJ2-7, with TRBD1 identical over 8 bases. After removal of 3 bases from V and 0 bases from J, the junction contained 4 bases not matched to a gene. The germline gives CDR1 ENHRY, CDR2 SYGVKD. The CDR3 runs 15 residues.